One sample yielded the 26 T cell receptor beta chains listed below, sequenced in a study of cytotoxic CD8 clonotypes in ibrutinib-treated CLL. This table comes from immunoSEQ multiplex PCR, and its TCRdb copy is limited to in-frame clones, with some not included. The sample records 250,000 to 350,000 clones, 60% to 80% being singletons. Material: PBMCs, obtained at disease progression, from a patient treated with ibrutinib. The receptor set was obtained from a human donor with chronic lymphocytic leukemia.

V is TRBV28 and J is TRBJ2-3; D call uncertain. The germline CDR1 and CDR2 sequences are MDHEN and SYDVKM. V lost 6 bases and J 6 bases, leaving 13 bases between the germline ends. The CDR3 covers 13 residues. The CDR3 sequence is CASSHQDRDTQYF. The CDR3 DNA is TGTGCCAGCAGCCATCAAGATAGGGATACGCAGTATTTT.

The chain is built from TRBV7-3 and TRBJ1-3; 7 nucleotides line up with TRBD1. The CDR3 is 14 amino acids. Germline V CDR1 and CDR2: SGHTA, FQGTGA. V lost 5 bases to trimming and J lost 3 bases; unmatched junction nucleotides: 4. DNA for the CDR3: TGTGCCAGCAGCGACGGGACAGTTGGAAACACCATATATTTT. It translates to CASSDGTVGNTIYF.

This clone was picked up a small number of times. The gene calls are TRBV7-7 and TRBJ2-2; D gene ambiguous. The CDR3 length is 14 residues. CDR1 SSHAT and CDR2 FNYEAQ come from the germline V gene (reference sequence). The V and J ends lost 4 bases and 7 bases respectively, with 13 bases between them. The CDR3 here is CASSSGPLNGELFF. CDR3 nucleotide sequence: TGTGCCAGCAGCTCCGGGCCCCTAAACGGGGAGCTGTTTTTT.

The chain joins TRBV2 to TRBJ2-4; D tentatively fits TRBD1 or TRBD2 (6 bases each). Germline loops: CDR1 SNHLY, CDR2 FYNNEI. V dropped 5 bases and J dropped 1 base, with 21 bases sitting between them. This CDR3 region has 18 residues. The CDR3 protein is CASSTRGLWSLAKNIQYF. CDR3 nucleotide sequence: TGTGCCAGCAGTACCAGGGGACTGTGGAGTTTGGCCAAAAACATTCAGTACTTC. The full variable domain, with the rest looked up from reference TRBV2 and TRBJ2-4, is EPEVTQTPSHQVTQMGQEVILRCVPISNHLYFYWYRQILGQKVEFLVSFYNNEISEKSEIFDDQFSVERPDGSNFTLKIRSTKLEDSAMYFCASSTRGLWSLAKNIQYFGAGTRLSVL.

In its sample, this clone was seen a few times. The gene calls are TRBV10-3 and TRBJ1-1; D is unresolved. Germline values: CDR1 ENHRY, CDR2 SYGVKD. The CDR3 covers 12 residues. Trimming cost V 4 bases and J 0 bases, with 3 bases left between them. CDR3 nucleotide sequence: TGTGCCATCAGTGCAGTGAACACTGAAGCTTTCTTT. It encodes CAISAVNTEAFF.

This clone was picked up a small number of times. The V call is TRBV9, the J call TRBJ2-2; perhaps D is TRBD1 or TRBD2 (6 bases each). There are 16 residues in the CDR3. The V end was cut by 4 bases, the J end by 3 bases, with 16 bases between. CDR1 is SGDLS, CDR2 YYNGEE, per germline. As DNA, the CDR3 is TGTGCCAGCAGCCCACCCGGGGGCCGATACACCGGGGAGCTGTTTTTT. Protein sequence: CASSPPGGRYTGELFF.

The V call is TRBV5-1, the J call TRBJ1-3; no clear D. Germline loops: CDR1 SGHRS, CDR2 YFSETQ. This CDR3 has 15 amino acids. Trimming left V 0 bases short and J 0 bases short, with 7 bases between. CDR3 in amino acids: CASSLDSYSGNTIYF. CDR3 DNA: TGCGCCAGCAGCTTGGACAGTTACTCTGGAAACACCATATATTTT.

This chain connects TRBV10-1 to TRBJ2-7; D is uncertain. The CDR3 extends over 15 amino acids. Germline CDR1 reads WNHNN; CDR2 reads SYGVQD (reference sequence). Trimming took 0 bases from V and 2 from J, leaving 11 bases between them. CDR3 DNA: TGCGCCAGCAGTGAGTCGGGCAGTCCTACCTACGAGCAGTACTTC. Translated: CASSESGSPTYEQYF.

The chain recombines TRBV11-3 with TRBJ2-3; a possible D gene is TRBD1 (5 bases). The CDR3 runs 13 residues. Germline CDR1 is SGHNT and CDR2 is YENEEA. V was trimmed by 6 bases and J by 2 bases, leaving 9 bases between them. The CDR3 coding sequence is TGTGCCAGCAGTAGCAGGGTCACAGATACGCAGTATTTT. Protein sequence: CASSSRVTDTQYF. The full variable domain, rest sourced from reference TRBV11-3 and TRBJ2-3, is EAGVVQSPRYKIIEKKQPVAFWCNPISGHNTLYWYLQNLGQGPELLIRYENEEAVDDSQLPKDRFSAERLKGVDSTLKIQPAELGDSAVYLCASSSRVTDTQYFGPGTRLTVL.

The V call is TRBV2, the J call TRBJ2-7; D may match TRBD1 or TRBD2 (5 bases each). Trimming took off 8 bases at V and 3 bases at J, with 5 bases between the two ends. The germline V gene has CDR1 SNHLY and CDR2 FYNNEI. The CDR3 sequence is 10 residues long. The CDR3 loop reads CASGGYEQYF. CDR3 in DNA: TGTGCCAGCGGGGGCTACGAGCAGTACTTC.

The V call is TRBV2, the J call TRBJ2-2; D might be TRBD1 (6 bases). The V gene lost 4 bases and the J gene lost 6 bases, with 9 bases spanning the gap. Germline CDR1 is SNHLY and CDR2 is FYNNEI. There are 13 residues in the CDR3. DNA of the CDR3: TGTGCCAGCAGTGTAGGGGGATCCGGGGAGCTGTTTTTT. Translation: CASSVGGSGELFF.

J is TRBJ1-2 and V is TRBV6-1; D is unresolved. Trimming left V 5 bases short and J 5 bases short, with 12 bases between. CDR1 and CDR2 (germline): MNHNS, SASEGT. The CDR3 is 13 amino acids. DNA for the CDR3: TGTGCCAGCAGTCAGACCGACGGATATGGCTACACCTTC. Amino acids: CASSQTDGYGYTF.

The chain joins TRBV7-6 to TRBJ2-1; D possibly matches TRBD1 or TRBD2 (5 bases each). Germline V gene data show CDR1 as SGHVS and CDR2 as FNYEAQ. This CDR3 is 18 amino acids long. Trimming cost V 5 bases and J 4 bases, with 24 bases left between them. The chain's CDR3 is CASSPLLRKGPAYNEQFF. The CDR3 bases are TGTGCCAGCAGCCCACTCCTCCGGAAGGGACCGGCATACAATGAGCAGTTCTTC.

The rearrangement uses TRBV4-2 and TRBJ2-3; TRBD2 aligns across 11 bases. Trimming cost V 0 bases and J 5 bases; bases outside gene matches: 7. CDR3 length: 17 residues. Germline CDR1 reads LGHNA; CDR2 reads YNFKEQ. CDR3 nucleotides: TGTGCCAGCAGCCAAGAATTAGCGGGGGGGCCGGAAGATACGCAGTATTTT. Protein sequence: CASSQELAGGPEDTQYF.

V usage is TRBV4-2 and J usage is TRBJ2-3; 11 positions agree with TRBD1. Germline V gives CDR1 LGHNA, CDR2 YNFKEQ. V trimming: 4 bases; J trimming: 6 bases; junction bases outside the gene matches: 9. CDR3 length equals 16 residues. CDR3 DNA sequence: TGTGCCAGCAGCCCCGGGACAGGGGGAAGGCTGGATACGCAGTATTTT. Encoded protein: CASSPGTGGRLDTQYF.

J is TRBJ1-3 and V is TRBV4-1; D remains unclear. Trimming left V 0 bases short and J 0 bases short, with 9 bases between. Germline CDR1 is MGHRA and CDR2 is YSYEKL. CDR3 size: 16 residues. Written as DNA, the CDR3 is TGCGCCAGCAGCCAAGAAGGGCGGTTCTCTGGAAACACCATATATTTT. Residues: CASSQEGRFSGNTIYF.

The CDR3 DNA reads TGTGCCAGCAGTTTATGGCCTAGCCGACAGGGAGGGACAGATACGCAGTATTTT. Translated: CASSLWPSRQGGTDTQYF. V and J are TRBV28 and TRBJ2-3; D may correspond to TRBD1 or TRBD2 (7 bases each). The CDR3 length is 18 residues. Trimming took off 0 bases at V and 3 bases at J, with 19 bases between the two ends. Germline CDR1 and CDR2: MDHEN and SYDVKM.

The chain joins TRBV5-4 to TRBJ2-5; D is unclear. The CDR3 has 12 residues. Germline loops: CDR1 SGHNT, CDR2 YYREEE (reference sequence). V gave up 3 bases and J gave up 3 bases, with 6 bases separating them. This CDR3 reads CASSSPKETQYF. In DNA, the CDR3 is TGTGCCAGCAGCTCGCCCAAAGAGACCCAGTACTTC.

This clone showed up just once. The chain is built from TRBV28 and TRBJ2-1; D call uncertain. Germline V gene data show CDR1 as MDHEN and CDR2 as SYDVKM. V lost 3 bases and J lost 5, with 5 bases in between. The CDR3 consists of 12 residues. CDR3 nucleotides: TGTGCCAGCAGTTTGACCGACAATGAGCAGTTCTTC. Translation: CASSLTDNEQFF.

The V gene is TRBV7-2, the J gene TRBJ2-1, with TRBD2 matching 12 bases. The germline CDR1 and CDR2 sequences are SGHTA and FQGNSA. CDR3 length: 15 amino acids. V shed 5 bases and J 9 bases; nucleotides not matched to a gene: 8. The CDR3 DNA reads TGTGCCAGCAGCCCTCGGACTAGCGGGATGTTTGAGCAGTTCTTC. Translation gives CASSPRTSGMFEQFF.

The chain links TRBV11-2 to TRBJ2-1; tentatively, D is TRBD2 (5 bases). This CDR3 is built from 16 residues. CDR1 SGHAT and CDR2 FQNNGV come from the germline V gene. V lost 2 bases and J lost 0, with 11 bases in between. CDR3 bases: TGTGCCAGCAGCTTAAGCCCGGGAACCTCCTACAATGAGCAGTTCTTC. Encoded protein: CASSLSPGTSYNEQFF. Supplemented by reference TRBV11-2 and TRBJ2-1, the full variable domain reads EAGVAQSPRYKIIEKRQSVAFWCNPISGHATLYWYQQILGQGPKLLIQFQNNGVVDDSQLPKDRFSAERLKGVDSTLKIQPAKLEDSAVYLCASSLSPGTSYNEQFFGPGTRLTVL.

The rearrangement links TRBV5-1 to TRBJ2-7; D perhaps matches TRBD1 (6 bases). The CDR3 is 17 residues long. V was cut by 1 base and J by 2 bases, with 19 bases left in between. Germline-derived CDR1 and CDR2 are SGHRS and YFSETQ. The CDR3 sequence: CASSLPKDSGETYEQYF. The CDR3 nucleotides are TGCGCCAGCAGCTTGCCGAAGGACAGTGGGGAAACCTACGAGCAGTACTTC.

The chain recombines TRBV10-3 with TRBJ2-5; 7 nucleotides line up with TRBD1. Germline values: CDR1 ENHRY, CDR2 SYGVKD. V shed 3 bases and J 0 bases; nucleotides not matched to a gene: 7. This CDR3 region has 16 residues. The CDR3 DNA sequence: TGTGCCATCAGTGACCGGGACAGCCGGTACCAAGAGACCCAGTACTTC. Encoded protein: CAISDRDSRYQETQYF.

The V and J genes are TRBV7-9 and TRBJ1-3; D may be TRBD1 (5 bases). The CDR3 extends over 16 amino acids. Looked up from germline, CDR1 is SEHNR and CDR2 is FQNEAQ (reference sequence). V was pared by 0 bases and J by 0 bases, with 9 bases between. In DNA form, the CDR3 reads TGTGCCAGCAGCTTAGCCGACAGTCCCTCTGGAAACACCATATATTTT. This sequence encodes CASSLADSPSGNTIYF. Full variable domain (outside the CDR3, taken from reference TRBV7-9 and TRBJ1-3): DTGVSQNPRHKITKRGQNVTFRCDPISEHNRLYWYRQTLGQGPEFLTYFQNEAQLEKSRLLSDRFSAERPKGSFSTLEIQRTEQGDSAMYLCASSLADSPSGNTIYFGEGSWLTVV.

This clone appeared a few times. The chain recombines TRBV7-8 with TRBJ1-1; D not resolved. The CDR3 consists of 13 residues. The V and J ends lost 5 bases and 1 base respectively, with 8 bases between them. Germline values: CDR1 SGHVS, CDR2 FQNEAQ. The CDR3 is CASSPPRNTEAFF. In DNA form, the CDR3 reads TGTGCCAGCAGCCCGCCGCGGAACACTGAAGCTTTCTTT.

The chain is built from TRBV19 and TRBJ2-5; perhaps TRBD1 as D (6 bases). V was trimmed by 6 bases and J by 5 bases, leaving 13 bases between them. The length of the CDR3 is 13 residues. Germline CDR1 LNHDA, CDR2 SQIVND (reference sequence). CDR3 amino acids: CASSRTVKETQYF. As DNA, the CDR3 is TGTGCCAGTAGCAGGACAGTTAAGGAGACCCAGTACTTC.